The rows below give T cell receptor beta chains drawn from one sample of a study of T-cell reconstitution after alpha-beta-depleted transplantation in children. Via MiXCR, TCRdb re-called the PCR reads, giving one row per CDR3 protein. Among 800,000 to 1,000,000 distinct CDR3 sequences listed, about 26% were seen once. Sequencing was performed on PBMCs, mostly from graft donor cells, taken 360 days after TCRalphabeta/CD19-depleted stem cell transplant. The receptors stem from a boy under three years old who had a stem cell transplant for SCID, so the T cells may come from the graft donor. CDR3s include the opening cysteine and the closing phenylalanine or tryptophan. The D gene is left open where the match is weak.

>TRBD2|TRBJ2-1|TRBV6-2/TRBV6-3
CATRRGLDNEQFF
>-|TRBJ2-3|TRBV7-3
CASSLHSAPKTDTQYF
>TRBD1|TRBJ2-7|TRBV4-1
CASSQGPGQVLYEQYF
>TRBD2|TRBJ2-5|TRBV9
CASSPGLAGPGTQYF
>TRBD1|TRBJ2-7|TRBV4-1
CASSRQGLKGEQYF
>-|TRBJ2-5|TRBV29-1
CSVEAGAQETQYF
>-|TRBJ2-7|TRBV20-1
CSASKGRFYEQYF
>-|TRBJ2-7|TRBV5-1
CASSASAAAYEQYF
>-|TRBJ2-1|TRBV3-1
CASRFRGPAGNEQFF
>-|TRBJ1-2|TRBV5-1
CASSDRRSNYGYTF
>TRBD1|TRBJ2-1|TRBV5-1
CASSLEWDRDLEQFF
>-|TRBJ2-5|TRBV27
CASSLFGGLETQYF
>-|TRBJ2-7|TRBV10-3
CAITERPSYEQYF
>-|TRBJ2-2|TRBV4-3
CASSQMTWGGGTGELFF
>-|TRBJ2-7|TRBV12-3/TRBV12-4
CASSFSRSDGQYF
>-|TRBJ1-3|TRBV10-3
CAISESGLSGNTIYF
>-|TRBJ2-2|TRBV7-8
CASRRRDSGVVGELFF
>-|TRBJ2-1|TRBV5-1
CASSVDTSGTPNNEQFF
>-|TRBJ1-1|TRBV6-5
CASSYSGPSGAFF
>-|TRBJ2-3|TRBV9
CASSVASQDTQYF
>-|TRBJ2-1|TRBV15
CATSRDRGAIHEQFF
>-|TRBJ2-4|TRBV21-1
CASNLGNIQYF
>-|TRBJ1-1|TRBV18
CASSPGLSDGNSEAFF
>-|TRBJ2-1|TRBV7-3
CASSLTNSNYNEQFF
>TRBD1|TRBJ2-1|TRBV15
CATSSGTDSYNEQFF
>-|TRBJ2-7|TRBV6-2/TRBV6-3
CASSYSQQGVREQYF
>-|TRBJ2-7|TRBV24-1
CATSRSQTISYEQYF
>-|TRBJ1-5|TRBV28
CASKGLLHSNQPQHF
>-|TRBJ1-5|TRBV4-2
CASSQDPPQPQHF
>-|TRBJ1-5|TRBV12-3/TRBV12-4
CASSDRGVWGPYQPQHF
>-|TRBJ1-3|TRBV6-1
CASRQGSPLDSGNTIYF
>-|TRBJ2-7|TRBV12-5
CASGLVVEQYF
>-|TRBJ1-2|TRBV12-3/TRBV12-4
CASSSGGEMGYTF
>-|TRBJ1-2|TRBV7-9
CASSNGLVREVAYGYTF
>-|TRBJ2-7|TRBV7-9
CASSQNLRGVHEQYF
>TRBD1|TRBJ1-2|TRBV28
CASSWGQGAYGYTF
>TRBD1|TRBJ2-1|TRBV6-2/TRBV6-3
CASTRTGQKKAQFF
>TRBD1|TRBJ1-1|TRBV5-1
CASSPQGTTEAFF
>TRBD2|TRBJ2-3|TRBV2
CASPAGVTDTQYF
>-|TRBJ1-4|TRBV6-1
CASSNSFSDPKLFF
>-|TRBJ2-1|TRBV9
CASSPRGAASSYNEQFF
>-|TRBJ2-6|TRBV10-3
CAISGEGGSGANVLTF
>TRBD2|TRBJ2-2|TRBV9
CASSVVSSGDNTGELFF